This T cell receptor (beta chain) originates from a study of blood T cell repertoires in COVID-19. Study-level information: Acute-phase and convalescent COVID-19 samples originated in the United States, Italy and Spain. Nucleic acid was either cDNA or gDNA, and it came from T cells, B-cell-depleted T cells, or PBMCs.

In the original analysis: Amplifying reference gene primers gave estimates of nucleated cell counts. Some clones are missing from TCRdb's copy, which holds only in-frame ones; the method was immunoSEQ multiplex PCR. That table gives V, J and clone size, and the DNA gave D and trimming. The table has 230,000 or so clones, 89% seen once. The TCR comes from a woman in her thirties or forties who had recovered from COVID-19. The sample was peripheral blood.

This CDR3 is CASSSTEVIDGRVYNEQFF. The CDR3 DNA sequence: TGTGCCAGCAGCTCCACGGAGGTAATAGACGGGAGAGTTTACAATGAGCAGTTCTTC. The rearrangement links TRBV13 to TRBJ2-1; D might be TRBD2 (6 bases). The germline V and J ends were trimmed by 4 bases and 4 bases, with 26 bases remaining between them. This CDR3 comprises 19 residues. The V gene's germline CDR1 is PRHDT and CDR2 FYEKMQ (reference sequence). Drawing the rest from reference TRBV13 and TRBJ2-1, the complete variable domain is AAGVIQSPRHLIKEKRETATLKCYPIPRHDTVYWYQQGPGQDPQFLISFYEKMQSDKGSIPDRFSAQQFSDYHSELNMSSLELGDSALYFCASSSTEVIDGRVYNEQFFGPGTRLTVL.